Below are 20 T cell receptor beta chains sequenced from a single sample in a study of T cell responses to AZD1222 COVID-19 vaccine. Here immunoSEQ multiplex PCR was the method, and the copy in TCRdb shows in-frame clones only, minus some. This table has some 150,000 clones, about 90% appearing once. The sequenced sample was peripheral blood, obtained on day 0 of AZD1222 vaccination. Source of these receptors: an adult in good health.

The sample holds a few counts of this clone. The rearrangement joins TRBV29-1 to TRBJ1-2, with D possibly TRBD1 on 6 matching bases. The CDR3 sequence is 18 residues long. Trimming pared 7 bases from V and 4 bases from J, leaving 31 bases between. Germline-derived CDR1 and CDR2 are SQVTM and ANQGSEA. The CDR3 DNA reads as TGCAGCGGTTTACAGGATCGGGGGCAGGACCTGGGAGTCTATGGCTACACCTTC. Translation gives CSGLQDRGQDLGVYGYTF. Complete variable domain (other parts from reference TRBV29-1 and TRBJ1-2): SAVISQKPSRDICQRGTSLTIQCQVDSQVTMMFWYRQQPGQSLTLIATANQGSEATYESGFVIDKFPISRPNLTFSTLTVSNMSPEDSSIYLCSGLQDRGQDLGVYGYTFGSGTRLTVV.

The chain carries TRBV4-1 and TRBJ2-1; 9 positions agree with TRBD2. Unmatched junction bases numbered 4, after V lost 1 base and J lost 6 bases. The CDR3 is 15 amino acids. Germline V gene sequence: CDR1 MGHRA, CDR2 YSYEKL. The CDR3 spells CASSQAKGLANEQFF. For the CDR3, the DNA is TGCGCCAGCAGCCAAGCGAAGGGACTAGCCAATGAGCAGTTCTTC.

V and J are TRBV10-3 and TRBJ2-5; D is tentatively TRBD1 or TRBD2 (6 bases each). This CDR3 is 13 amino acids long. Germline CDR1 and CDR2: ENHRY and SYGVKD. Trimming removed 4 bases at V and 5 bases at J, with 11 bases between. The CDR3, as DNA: TGTGCCATCAGTGGGGGGGCAGGGGAGACCCAGTACTTC. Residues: CAISGGAGETQYF.

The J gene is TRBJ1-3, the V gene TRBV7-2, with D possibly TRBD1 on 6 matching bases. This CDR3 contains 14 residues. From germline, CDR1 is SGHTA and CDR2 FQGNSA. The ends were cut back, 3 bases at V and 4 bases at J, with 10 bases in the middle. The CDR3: CASSLSTGGNTIYF. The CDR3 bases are TGTGCCAGCAGCTTGTCGACAGGCGGAAACACCATATATTTT.

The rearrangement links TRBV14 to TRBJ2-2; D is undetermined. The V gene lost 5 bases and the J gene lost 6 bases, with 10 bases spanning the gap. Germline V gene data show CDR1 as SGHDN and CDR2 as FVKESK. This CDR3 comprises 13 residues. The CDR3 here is CASSTKHAGELFF. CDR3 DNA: TGTGCCAGCAGCACCAAACACGCCGGGGAGCTGTTTTTT.

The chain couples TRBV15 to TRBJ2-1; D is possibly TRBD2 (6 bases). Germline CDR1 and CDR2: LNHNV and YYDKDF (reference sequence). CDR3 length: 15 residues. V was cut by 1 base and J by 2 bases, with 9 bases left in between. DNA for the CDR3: TGTGCCACCAGCAGAGGGCGGGACCCCTACAATGAGCAGTTCTTC. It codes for CATSRGRDPYNEQFF.

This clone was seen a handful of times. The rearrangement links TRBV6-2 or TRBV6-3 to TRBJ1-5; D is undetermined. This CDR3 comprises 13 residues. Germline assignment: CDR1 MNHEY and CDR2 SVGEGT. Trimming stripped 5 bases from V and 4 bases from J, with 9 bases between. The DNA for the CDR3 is TGTGCCAGCAGTCCCCAGGAGAATCAGCCCCAGCATTTT. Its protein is CASSPQENQPQHF.

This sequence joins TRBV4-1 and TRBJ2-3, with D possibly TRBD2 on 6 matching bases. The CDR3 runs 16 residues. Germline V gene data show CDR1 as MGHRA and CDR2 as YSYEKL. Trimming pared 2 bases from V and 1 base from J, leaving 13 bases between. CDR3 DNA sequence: TGCGCCAGCAGCCAACAAAAGACTAGAGGCACAGATACGCAGTATTTT. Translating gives CASSQQKTRGTDTQYF.

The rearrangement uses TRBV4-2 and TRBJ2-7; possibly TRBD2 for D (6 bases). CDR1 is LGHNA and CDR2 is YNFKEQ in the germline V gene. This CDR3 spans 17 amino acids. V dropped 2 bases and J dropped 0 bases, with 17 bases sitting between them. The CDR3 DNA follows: TGTGCCAGCAGCCAACGTATCGGGACTCCGAGCTCCTACGAGCAGTACTTC. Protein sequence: CASSQRIGTPSSYEQYF.

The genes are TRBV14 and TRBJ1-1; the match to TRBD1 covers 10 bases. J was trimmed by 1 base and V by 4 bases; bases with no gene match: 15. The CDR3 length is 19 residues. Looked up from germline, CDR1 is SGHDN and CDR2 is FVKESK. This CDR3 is CASSPRTGGYSQKNTEAFF. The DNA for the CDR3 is TGTGCCAGCAGCCCTCGGACAGGGGGATACAGTCAAAAGAACACTGAAGCTTTCTTT.

CDR3 DNA sequence: TGTGCCAGCAGGTCACTAGCGGGGTTTTACGAGCAGTACTTC. Protein sequence: CASRSLAGFYEQYF. The V and J genes are TRBV27 and TRBJ2-7; TRBD2 matches 10 bases. The V segment lost 6 bases and the J segment 4 bases; nucleotides outside the gene matches: 6. The CDR3 is 14 amino acids. Germline V gives CDR1 MNHEY, CDR2 SMNVEV (reference sequence).

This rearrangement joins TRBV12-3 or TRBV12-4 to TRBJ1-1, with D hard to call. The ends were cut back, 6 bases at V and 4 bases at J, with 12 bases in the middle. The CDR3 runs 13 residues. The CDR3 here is CASSPGRPTEAFF. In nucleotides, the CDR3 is TGTGCCAGCAGCCCCGGCCGACCCACTGAAGCTTTCTTT.

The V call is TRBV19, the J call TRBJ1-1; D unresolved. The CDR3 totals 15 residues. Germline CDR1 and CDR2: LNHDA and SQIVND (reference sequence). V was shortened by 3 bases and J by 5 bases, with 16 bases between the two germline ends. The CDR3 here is CASSMGRLGRTEAFF. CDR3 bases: TGTGCCAGTAGTATGGGAAGGCTTGGGAGGACTGAAGCTTTCTTT.

As DNA, the CDR3 is TGTGCCAGCAGCTTAGAAGGGACATGGTCCTATAATTCACCCCTCCACTTT. This translates into CASSLEGTWSYNSPLHF. V is TRBV11-2 and J is TRBJ1-6; D possibly corresponds to TRBD1 (6 bases). V lost 0 bases to trimming and J lost 1 base, with 10 bases between them. The CDR3 is 17 residues long. CDR1 SGHAT and CDR2 FQNNGV come from the germline V gene.

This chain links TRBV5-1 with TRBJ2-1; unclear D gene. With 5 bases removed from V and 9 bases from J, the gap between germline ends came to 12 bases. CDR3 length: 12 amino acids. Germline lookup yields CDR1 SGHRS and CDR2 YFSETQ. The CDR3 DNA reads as TGCGCCAGCAGTATCTTTGGAAGTGAGCAGTTCTTC. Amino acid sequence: CASSIFGSEQFF.

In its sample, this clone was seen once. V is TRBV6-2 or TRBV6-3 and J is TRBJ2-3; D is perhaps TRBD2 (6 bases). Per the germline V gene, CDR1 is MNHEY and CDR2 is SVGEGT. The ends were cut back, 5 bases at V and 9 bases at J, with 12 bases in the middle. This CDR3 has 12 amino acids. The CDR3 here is CASSARRATQYF. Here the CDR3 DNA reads TGTGCCAGCAGTGCCCGGAGGGCGACGCAGTATTTT.

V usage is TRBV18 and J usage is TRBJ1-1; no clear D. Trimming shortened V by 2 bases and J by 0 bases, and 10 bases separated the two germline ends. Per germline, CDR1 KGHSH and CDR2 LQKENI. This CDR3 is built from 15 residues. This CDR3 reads CASSPDTSMNTEAFF. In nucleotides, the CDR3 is TGTGCCAGCTCACCAGATACCAGCATGAACACTGAAGCTTTCTTT.

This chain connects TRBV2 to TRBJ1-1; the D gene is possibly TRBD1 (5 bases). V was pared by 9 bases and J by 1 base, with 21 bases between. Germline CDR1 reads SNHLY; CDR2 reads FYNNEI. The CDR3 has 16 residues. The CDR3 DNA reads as TGTGCCAGTTCTAGGGGCAGAGGGATTCAGAACACTGAAGCTTTCTTT. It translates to CASSRGRGIQNTEAFF. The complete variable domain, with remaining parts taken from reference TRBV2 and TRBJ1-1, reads EPEVTQTPSHQVTQMGQEVILRCVPISNHLYFYWYRQILGQKVEFLVSFYNNEISEKSEIFDDQFSVERPDGSNFTLKIRSTKLEDSAMYFCASSRGRGIQNTEAFFGQGTRLTVV.

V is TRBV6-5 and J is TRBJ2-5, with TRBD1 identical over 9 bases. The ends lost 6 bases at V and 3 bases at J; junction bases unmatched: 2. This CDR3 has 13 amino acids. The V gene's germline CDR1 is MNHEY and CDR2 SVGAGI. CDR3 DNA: TGTGCCAGCAGGTGGACAGGGGAAGAGACCCAGTACTTC. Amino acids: CASRWTGEETQYF.

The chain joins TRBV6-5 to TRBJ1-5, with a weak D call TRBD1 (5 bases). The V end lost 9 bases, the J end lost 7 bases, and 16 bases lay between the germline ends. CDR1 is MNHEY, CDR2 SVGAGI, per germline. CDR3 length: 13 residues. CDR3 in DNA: TGTGCCAGTCGCCCAGGGAGGGAACAGCCCCAGCATTTT. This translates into CASRPGREQPQHF.